This record concerns one TCR beta chain sequence. These data belong to a study of tumor-infiltrating lymphocytes in primary liver carcinoma. From unsorted bulk tissue weighing roughly 19-32 mg, DNA and RNA were co-extracted. cDNA specific to TCR beta was made from 450 to 500 ng of total RNA, with a constant-region primer employed for priming. ARM-PCR was slightly modified, and three nested multiplex PCR rounds with it gave rise to the TCR beta libraries. The two initial PCR rounds, roughly 11 cycles each, used TRBV1-TRBV30 forward and C-beta reverse primers. In TCRdb, the multiplex PCR reads were re-called with MiXCR into one record per CDR3 protein. The profile shows approximately 110,000 distinct CDR3 sequences, 65% of them singletons. The CDR3 length is 14 residues. The V gene's germline CDR1 is KGHSH and CDR2 LQKENI. Trimming stripped 2 bases from V and 2 bases from J, with 9 bases between.

Material for sequencing was liver tumor tissue from sampling region 1. Subset described: tumor region T1, superior pole. The genes are TRBV18 and TRBJ1-1; D possibly corresponds to TRBD1 (5 bases). The receptor comes from a woman aged 60-70 years with primary liver carcinoma and hepatitis B virus infection. The CDR3 coding sequence is TGTGCCAGCTCACCAAACCAGGGAAACACTGAAGCTTTCTTT. Amino acid sequence: CASSPNQGNTEAFF.